Sequencing of this TCR beta chain was carried out in a study of molecular identifiers for immune sequencing clone quantification. Whole-study context: Replicates partitioned RNA from around 18,000 or 91,000 naive CD8 cells into five parts, sequencing four.

This clonotype was seen at least ten times. Antigen: not known. V lost 2 bases, J lost 1 base, and 3 bases stayed unmatched. CDR3 length: 15 residues. Per the germline V gene, CDR1 is LGHNA and CDR2 is YSLEER. TCRdb ran MiXCR on the PCR reads and lists one entry per CDR3 protein. The sample lists about 640,000 distinct CDR3 sequences, 20% seen once, with 0.75% to 0.95% in the top ten. General study points: Clones with over 20 RNA copies captured over 99% of effector molecules but under 1% of naive ones.

The receptor comes from a human donor in good health. Some libraries in this study had Jurkat cell RNA spiked in. The sample was naive CD8+ T cells from blood, with Jurkat cell RNA spiked in. Subset noted: FACS-sorted CD8+CD4-CCR7+CD45RA+ naive T cells. V usage is TRBV4-3 and J usage is TRBJ2-3, with TRBD1 matching 7 bases. The CDR3 DNA reads TGCGCCAGCAGCCAACGGACAGGCGGCACAGATACGCAGTATTTT. Encoded protein: CASSQRTGGTDTQYF.